Below are 24 T cell receptor beta chains sequenced from a single sample in a study of tumor T cells in aggressive B-cell lymphoma. TCRdb's copy holds only in-frame clones and misses some; the assay was immunoSEQ multiplex PCR. The sample gives about 10,000 clones, about 90% of which show up once; roughly 3% is in the top ten. Sequencing was carried out using tumor tissue. These receptors all come from an adult with diffuse large B cell lymphoma.

The rearrangement uses TRBV28 and TRBJ2-7; 7 nucleotides line up with TRBD2. CDR1 is MDHEN and CDR2 is SYDVKM in the germline V gene. V was clipped by 3 bases and J by 0 bases; unmatched bases: 8. There are 16 residues in the CDR3. This chain's CDR3 is CASSFSLAVLSYEQYF. The CDR3 region has the DNA TGTGCCAGCAGTTTTAGTCTAGCGGTTCTCTCCTACGAGCAGTACTTC.

The V call is TRBV11-2, the J call TRBJ2-1; 9 positions agree with TRBD2. V was clipped by 3 bases and J by 4 bases; unmatched bases: 7. CDR3 size: 16 residues. Germline V gene sequence: CDR1 SGHAT, CDR2 FQNNGV. The CDR3 here is CASSLSGTSSYNEQFF. The CDR3 DNA sequence: TGTGCCAGCAGCTTGAGTGGGACTAGCAGTTACAATGAGCAGTTCTTC.

The chain recombines TRBV20-1 with TRBJ1-2, with no clear D. Trimming removed 3 bases at V and 8 bases at J, with 10 bases between. Germline CDR1 is DFQATT and CDR2 is SNEGSKA (reference sequence). The length of the CDR3 is 11 residues. CDR3 protein: CSARERGGYTF. For the CDR3, the DNA is TGCAGTGCTAGGGAACGCGGAGGCTACACCTTC.

The genes are TRBV5-6 and TRBJ1-6; D remains unclear. With 4 bases removed from V and 10 bases from J, the gap between germline ends came to 18 bases. CDR1 and CDR2 (germline): SGHDT, YYEEEE. The CDR3 consists of 15 residues. The CDR3 spells CASSPTIYSSSPLHF. The CDR3 bases are TGTGCCAGCAGCCCAACGATCTACTCAAGCTCACCCCTCCACTTT.

This clone was picked up one time. The rearrangement uses TRBV9 and TRBJ1-4; TRBD1 might be the D (6 bases). CDR3 size: 16 residues. Germline CDR1 and CDR2: SGDLS and YYNGEE. Trimming stripped 4 bases from V and 8 bases from J, with 21 bases between. CDR3 protein: CASSPTTGTRGEKLFF. DNA of the CDR3: TGTGCCAGCAGCCCCACGACCGGGACAAGGGGCGAAAAACTGTTTTTT. The full variable domain, rest sourced from reference TRBV9 and TRBJ1-4, is DSGVTQTPKHLITATGQRVTLRCSPRSGDLSVYWYQQSLDQGLQFLIQYYNGEERAKGNILERFSAQQFPDLHSELNLSSLELGDSALYFCASSPTTGTRGEKLFFGSGTQLSVL.

Of note for this clone: The junction departs from germline at one end; a sequencing error may be responsible. The identical CDR3 is also encoded by other nucleotide sequences in the sample. This rearrangement joins TRBV7-2 to TRBJ2-7; a weak D match, TRBD1 (7 bases). The CDR3 has 16 amino acids. Germline lookup yields CDR1 SGHTA and CDR2 FQGNSA. The CDR3 spells CASSLDPTGRIDEQYF. DNA of the CDR3: TGTGCCAGCAGCTTAGACCCGACAGGGAGGATCGACGAGCAATACTTC.

CDR3 bases: TGTGCCAGCAGCGAATGGTACGGGGTAGCAGATACGCAGTATTTT. Its translation is CASSEWYGVADTQYF. This sequence joins TRBV6-5 and TRBJ2-3; possibly TRBD2 for D (5 bases). The CDR3 is 15 residues long. Germline-derived CDR1 and CDR2 are MNHEY and SVGAGI. The V and J ends lost 6 bases and 4 bases respectively, with 17 bases between them.

The V and J genes are TRBV5-1 and TRBJ2-1, with 10 bases lining up with TRBD2. V shed 6 bases, J shed 9 bases, and the junction held 9 bases outside the gene matches. The CDR3 covers 14 residues. The germline CDR1 and CDR2 sequences are SGHRS and YFSETQ. The CDR3 bases are TGCGCCAGCACCGCCGGGACTAGCGATGGTGAGCAGTTCTTC. Translated, it gives CASTAGTSDGEQFF.

V gene TRBV18 combines with J gene TRBJ1-1; unclear D gene. CDR3 length equals 15 residues. V lost 4 bases, J lost 1 base, and 13 bases lay in between. CDR1 and CDR2 from the germline V gene are KGHSH and LQKENI. The CDR3 DNA is TGTGCCAGCTCACTAAACCGAGGTGCGAACACTGAAGCTTTCTTT. The encoded protein is CASSLNRGANTEAFF.

The gene calls are TRBV4-1 and TRBJ2-3, with 9 bases that match TRBD2. Trimming removed 0 bases from V and 11 bases from J; junction bases left unmatched: 12. In germline, CDR1 is MGHRA, CDR2 YSYEKL. The CDR3 length is 16 residues. The DNA for the CDR3 is TGCGCCAGCAGCCAAGATTCGGCTAGCGGGACGTTGGAGCAGTATTTT. Encoded protein: CASSQDSASGTLEQYF.

The gene calls are TRBV6-5 and TRBJ1-2, with D possibly being TRBD1 (5 bases). V was cut by 3 bases and J by 8 bases, with 16 bases left in between. Germline CDR1 and CDR2: MNHEY and SVGAGI. CDR3 length: 14 residues. For the CDR3, the DNA is TGTGCCAGCAGTTATAACGGCCAGGGAGGAGGCTACACCTTC. Its protein is CASSYNGQGGGYTF.

CDR3 sequence reads: CASSPRRGQQETQYF. CDR3 in DNA: TGTGCCAGCAGCCCCCGCAGGGGACAGCAAGAGACCCAGTACTTC. The genes are TRBV9 and TRBJ2-5, with 7 bases fitting TRBD1. Germline V CDR1 and CDR2: SGDLS, YYNGEE. The CDR3 loop spans 15 amino acids. V dropped 4 bases and J dropped 2; count of bases not matched to a gene: 8.

The gene calls are TRBV5-1 and TRBJ2-1, with 7 bases aligning to TRBD2. Germline loops: CDR1 SGHRS, CDR2 YFSETQ. The CDR3 is made up of 17 amino acids. V lost 0 bases and J lost 0; bases outside the gene matches: 6. CDR3 bases: TGCGCCAGCAGCTTGGGACTAGCAACGACCTCCTACAATGAGCAGTTCTTC. It yields the protein CASSLGLATTSYNEQFF.

V gene TRBV14 combines with J gene TRBJ2-7, with 7 bases aligning to TRBD1. The CDR3 runs 14 residues. The V gene's germline CDR1 is SGHDN and CDR2 FVKESK. Trimming at V came to 4 bases and at J to 2 bases, leaving 5 bases not matched to a gene. The DNA for the CDR3 is TGTGCCAGCAGCCTGAGACAGGGTACCTACGAGCAGTACTTC. It codes for CASSLRQGTYEQYF.

This sequence joins TRBV27 and TRBJ2-2; 8 bases map to TRBD1. CDR1 and CDR2 (germline): MNHEY, SMNVEV (reference sequence). V lost 4 bases to trimming and J lost 5 bases; unmatched junction nucleotides: 3. The CDR3 is 14 amino acids. In DNA, the CDR3 is TGTGCCAGCAGTTGGACAGGGTTAACCGGGGAGCTGTTTTTT. Translating it yields CASSWTGLTGELFF.

The gene calls are TRBV7-6 and TRBJ2-3; TRBD2 aligns across 8 bases. The trim removed 4 bases at V and 1 base at J, leaving 1 base unmatched. From germline, CDR1 is SGHVS and CDR2 FNYEAQ. This CDR3 comprises 14 residues. The CDR3 reads CASSSGGGTDTQYF. CDR3 bases: TGTGCCAGCAGCTCCGGGGGGGGCACAGATACGCAGTATTTT. Full variable domain (outside the CDR3, taken from reference TRBV7-6 and TRBJ2-3): GAGVSQSPRYKVTKRGQDVALRCDPISGHVSLYWYRQALGQGPEFLTYFNYEAQQDKSGLPNDRFSAERPEGSISTLTIQRTEQRDSAMYRCASSSGGGTDTQYFGPGTRLTVL.

The chain carries TRBV7-6 and TRBJ2-2; 8 bases match TRBD1. Germline V lookup: CDR1 SGHVS, CDR2 FNYEAQ. The length of the CDR3 is 17 residues. Germline trimming cut 6 bases from V and 5 bases from J; bases unmatched to any gene: 14. DNA of the CDR3: TGTGCCAGCAGTGCAACAGGGGGTACGACGGATACCGGGGAGCTGTTTTTT. Protein: CASSATGGTTDTGELFF.

The chain combines TRBV4-1 with TRBJ2-2, with 10 bases fitting TRBD2. Germline V gene sequence: CDR1 MGHRA, CDR2 YSYEKL. This CDR3 is 16 amino acids long. Trimming at V came to 3 bases and at J to 3 bases, leaving 4 bases not matched to a gene. The CDR3 loop is CASSQATSGYTGELFF. The CDR3 region has the DNA TGCGCCAGCAGCCAGGCGACTAGCGGGTACACCGGGGAGCTGTTTTTT.

The chain couples TRBV9 to TRBJ1-3; 9 nucleotides line up with TRBD1. CDR3 length: 15 amino acids. Trimming cost V 3 bases and J 4 bases; bases outside gene matches: 5. CDR1 SGDLS and CDR2 YYNGEE come from the germline V gene. CDR3 loop: CASSARDRAGNTIYF. In nucleotides, the CDR3 is TGTGCCAGCAGCGCCCGGGACAGGGCGGGAAACACCATATATTTT.

This clone has a single count. The chain carries TRBV18 and TRBJ2-1, with a tentative D call TRBD2 (7 bases). Germline V gene lookup returns CDR1 KGHSH and CDR2 LQKENI. The CDR3 has 15 amino acids. Between the trimmed V and J ends, which lost 3 bases and 3 bases, there was a span of 12 bases. The CDR3 sequence: CASSPPRGGYNEQFF. DNA of the CDR3: TGTGCCAGCTCACCCCCAAGGGGGGGCTACAATGAGCAGTTCTTC. Supplemented by reference TRBV18 and TRBJ2-1, the full variable domain reads NAGVMQNPRHLVRRRGQEARLRCSPMKGHSHVYWYRQLPEEGLKFMVYLQKENIIDESGMPKERFSAEFPKEGPSILRIQQVVRGDSAAYFCASSPPRGGYNEQFFGPGTRLTVL.

This clone was counted once. The CDR3 sequence is CASFFQGTGTYGYTF. DNA for the CDR3: TGTGCCAGCTTTTTTCAAGGGACAGGGACGTATGGCTACACCTTC. The chain joins TRBV6-1 to TRBJ1-2; 9 positions match TRBD1. The trim removed 8 bases at V and 5 bases at J, leaving 12 bases unmatched. In germline, CDR1 is MNHNS, CDR2 SASEGT. CDR3 length: 15 residues.

This sequence joins TRBV19 and TRBJ1-5; D is unresolved. From germline, CDR1 is LNHDA and CDR2 SQIVND (reference sequence). The CDR3 has 12 residues. The V and J ends lost 2 bases and 10 bases respectively, with 9 bases between them. The CDR3 sequence is CASSIQVGPQHF. CDR3 sequence (DNA): TGTGCCAGTAGTATACAGGTTGGCCCCCAGCATTTT.

This rearrangement joins TRBV18 to TRBJ2-4; 9 bases fit TRBD1. Germline V gene data show CDR1 as KGHSH and CDR2 as LQKENI. After removal of 6 bases from V and 5 bases from J, the junction contained 11 bases not matched to a gene. This CDR3 is 16 amino acids long. The CDR3 DNA is TGTGCCAGCTCTTACACAGGGGGCATATGGGAAAACATTCAGTACTTC. The encoded protein is CASSYTGGIWENIQYF.

The CDR3: CASSGTSGRVYEQFF. In DNA form, the CDR3 reads TGTGCCAGCAGCGGGACTAGCGGGAGGGTCTATGAGCAGTTCTTC. The gene calls are TRBV7-6 and TRBJ2-1; 16 nucleotides match TRBD2. This CDR3 contains 15 residues. Trimming took 5 bases from V and 8 from J; bases not matched to a gene: 3. Germline CDR1 reads SGHVS; CDR2 reads FNYEAQ.